Here is one T cell receptor (beta chain) with its context. Treatment described: preoperative locoregional IRX-2 cytokine immunotherapy. Patients received preoperative, locoregional IRX-2 cytokine immunotherapy in a phase Ib study. The sample belongs to a study of preoperative IRX-2 immunotherapy in early breast cancer. The length of the CDR3 is 16 residues. Using immunoSEQ multiplex PCR, the repertoire was profiled, and TCRdb retains in-frame clones only, with some absent. This table holds about 42,000 clones, 77% found once. The sample here was tumor tissue, taken after IRX-2 immunotherapy. V gene TRBV12-1 combines with J gene TRBJ2-2; the D call of TRBD2 is as the table states it, not checked on the DNA. TRBV12-1 has pseudogene status. The sequence derives from a human donor with breast cancer. The CDR3 here is CASSFVAGRETGELFF. In DNA, the CDR3 is TGTGCCAGCAGCTTTGTGGCAGGGAGGGAAACCGGGGAGCTGTTTTTT.